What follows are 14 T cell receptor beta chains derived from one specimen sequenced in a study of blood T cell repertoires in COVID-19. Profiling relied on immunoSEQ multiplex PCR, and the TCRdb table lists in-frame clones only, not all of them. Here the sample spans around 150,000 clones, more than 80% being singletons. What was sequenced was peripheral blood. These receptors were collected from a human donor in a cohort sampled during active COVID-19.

CDR3 protein: CASSVGTSGAQETQYF. DNA of the CDR3: TGTGCCAGCAGCGTAGGGACTAGCGGGGCCCAAGAGACCCAGTACTTC. V usage is TRBV9 and J usage is TRBJ2-5; 12 positions agree with TRBD2. The CDR3 has 16 residues. CDR1 SGDLS and CDR2 YYNGEE come from the germline V gene. V was clipped by 0 bases and J by 1 base; unmatched bases: 1.

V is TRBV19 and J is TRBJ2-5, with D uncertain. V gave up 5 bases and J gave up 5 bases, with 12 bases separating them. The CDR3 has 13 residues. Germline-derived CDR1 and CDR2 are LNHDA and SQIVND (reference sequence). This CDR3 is CASSLGQEETQYF. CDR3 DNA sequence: TGTGCCAGTAGTTTAGGTCAAGAGGAGACCCAGTACTTC. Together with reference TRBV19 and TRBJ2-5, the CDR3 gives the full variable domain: DGGITQSPKYLFRKEGQNVTLSCEQNLNHDAMYWYRQDPGQGLRLIYYSQIVNDFQKGDIAEGYSVSREKKESFPLTVTSAQKNPTAFYLCASSLGQEETQYFGPGTRLLVL.

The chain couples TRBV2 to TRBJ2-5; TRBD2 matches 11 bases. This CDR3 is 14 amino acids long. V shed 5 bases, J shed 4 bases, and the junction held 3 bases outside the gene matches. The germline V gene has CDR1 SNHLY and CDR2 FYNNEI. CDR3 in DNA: TGTGCCAGCAGTCTAGCGGGGGGCGGAGAGACCCAGTACTTC. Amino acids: CASSLAGGGETQYF.

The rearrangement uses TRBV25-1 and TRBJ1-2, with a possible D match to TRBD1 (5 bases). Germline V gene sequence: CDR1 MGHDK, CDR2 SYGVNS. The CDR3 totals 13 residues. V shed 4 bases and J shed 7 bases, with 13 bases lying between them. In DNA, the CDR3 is TGTGCCAGCAGTGCCTACTACAGGTCTGGCTACACCTTC. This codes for CASSAYYRSGYTF.

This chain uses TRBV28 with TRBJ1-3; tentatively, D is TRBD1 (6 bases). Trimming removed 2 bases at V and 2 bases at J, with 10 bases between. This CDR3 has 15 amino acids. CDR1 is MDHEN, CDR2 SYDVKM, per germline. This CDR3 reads CASSLGPGAGNTIYF. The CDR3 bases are TGTGCCAGCAGTTTAGGGCCAGGGGCTGGAAACACCATATATTTT.

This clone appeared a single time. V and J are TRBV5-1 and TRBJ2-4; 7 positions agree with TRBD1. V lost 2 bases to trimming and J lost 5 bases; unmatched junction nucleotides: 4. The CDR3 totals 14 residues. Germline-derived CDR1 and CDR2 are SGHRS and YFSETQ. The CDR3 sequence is CASSFGQDENIQYF. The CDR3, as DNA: TGCGCCAGCAGCTTCGGACAGGACGAAAACATTCAGTACTTC.

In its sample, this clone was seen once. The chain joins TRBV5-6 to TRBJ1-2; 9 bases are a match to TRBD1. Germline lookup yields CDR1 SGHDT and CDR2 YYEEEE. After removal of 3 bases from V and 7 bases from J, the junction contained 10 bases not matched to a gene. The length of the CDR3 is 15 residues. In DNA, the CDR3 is TGTGCCAGCAGCTCTTACCGGGACAGGGTTTTTGGCTACACCTTC. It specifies CASSSYRDRVFGYTF.

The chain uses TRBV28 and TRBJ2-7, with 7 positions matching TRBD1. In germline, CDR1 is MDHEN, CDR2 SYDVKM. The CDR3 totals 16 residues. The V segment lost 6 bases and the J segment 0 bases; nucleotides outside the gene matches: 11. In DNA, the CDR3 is TGTGCCAGCAGCACCGCGCTGACAGGGTTCTCCTACGAGCAGTACTTC. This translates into CASSTALTGFSYEQYF.

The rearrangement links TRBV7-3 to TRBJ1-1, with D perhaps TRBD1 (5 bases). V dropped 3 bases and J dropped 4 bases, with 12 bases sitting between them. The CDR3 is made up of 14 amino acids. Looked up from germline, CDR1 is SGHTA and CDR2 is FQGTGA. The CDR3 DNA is TGTGCCAGCAGCTTCGGGGGAAGGTCCACTGAAGCTTTCTTT. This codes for CASSFGGRSTEAFF.

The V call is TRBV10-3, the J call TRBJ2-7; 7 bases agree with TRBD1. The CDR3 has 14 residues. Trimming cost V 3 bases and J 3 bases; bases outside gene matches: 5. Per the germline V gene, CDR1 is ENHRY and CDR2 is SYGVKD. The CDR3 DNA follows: TGTGCCATCAGTGAAGGGACAGTCAACTACGAGCAGTACTTC. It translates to CAISEGTVNYEQYF.

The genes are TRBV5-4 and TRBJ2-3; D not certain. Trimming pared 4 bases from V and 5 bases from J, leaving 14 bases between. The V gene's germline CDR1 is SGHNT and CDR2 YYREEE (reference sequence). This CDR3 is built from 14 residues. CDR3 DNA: TGTGCCAGCAGCCTGACTCCGACCGAAGATACGCAGTATTTT. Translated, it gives CASSLTPTEDTQYF.

CDR3 sequence reads: CASSQGRDRVNQQYF. CDR3 nucleotides: TGTGCCAGCTCACAGGGCCGAGACAGGGTTAACCAGCAGTACTTC. The chain uses TRBV18 and TRBJ2-7; 7 positions match TRBD1. The CDR3 totals 15 residues. Germline V lookup: CDR1 KGHSH, CDR2 LQKENI. The junction had 14 bases not matched to a gene; V was cut back by 4 bases and J by 8 bases.

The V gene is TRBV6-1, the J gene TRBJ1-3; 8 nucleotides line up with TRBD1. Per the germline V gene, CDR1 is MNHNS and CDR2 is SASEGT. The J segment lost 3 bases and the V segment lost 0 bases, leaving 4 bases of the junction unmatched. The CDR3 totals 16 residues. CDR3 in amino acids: CASSEAGQGFGNTIYF. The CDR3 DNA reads TGTGCCAGCAGTGAAGCCGGACAGGGCTTTGGAAACACCATATATTTT.

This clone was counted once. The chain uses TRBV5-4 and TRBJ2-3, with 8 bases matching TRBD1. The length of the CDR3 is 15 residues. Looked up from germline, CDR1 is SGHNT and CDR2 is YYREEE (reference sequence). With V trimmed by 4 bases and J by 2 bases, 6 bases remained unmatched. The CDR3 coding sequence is TGTGCCAGCAGCCCAGGACAGGGAGACACAGATACGCAGTATTTT. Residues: CASSPGQGDTDTQYF.